Following are 2 T cell receptor beta chains from one sample sequenced in a study of CD8 T cells in Susac syndrome. Random hexamers were used to reverse transcribe 0.5 to 1 ug of RNA. TCRdb called the immunoSEQ multiplex PCR reads again in MiXCR, with one record for every CDR3 protein. The sample lists hundreds of thousands of distinct CDR3 sequences; 93% were seen once. Sequencing input: CD4+ T cells from PBMCs. These receptors were taken from a human donor with multiple sclerosis.

The genes are TRBV20-1 and TRBJ2-3, with D possibly TRBD2 on 5 matching bases. The CDR3 runs to 17 residues. The V and J ends lost 0 bases and 0 bases respectively, with 16 bases between them. Germline V gives CDR1 DFQATT, CDR2 SNEGSKA (reference sequence). This CDR3 reads CSARDWVNGESTDTQYF. The CDR3, as DNA: TGCAGTGCTAGAGATTGGGTCAACGGGGAAAGCACAGATACGCAGTATTTT.

The rearrangement uses TRBV7-8 and TRBJ2-1, with 10 nucleotides matching TRBD1. The junction had 13 bases not matched to a gene; V was cut back by 5 bases and J by 6 bases. The CDR3 runs to 17 residues. The V gene's germline CDR1 is SGHVS and CDR2 FQNEAQ. The CDR3 protein is CASSPEDRGVRGNEQFF. The CDR3 DNA sequence: TGTGCCAGCAGCCCTGAGGACAGGGGGGTGAGGGGCAATGAGCAGTTCTTC.